This section outlines one T cell receptor (beta chain) sequence together with its context. The sample comes from a study of molecular identifiers for immune sequencing clone quantification. MiXCR, run by TCRdb on the PCR reads, gives a single entry per CDR3 protein. Of under 800,000 distinct CDR3 sequences detected, roughly 25% appear once; the ten largest clones hold about 0.8%. The CDR3 covers 17 residues. V was trimmed by 0 bases and J by 3 bases, leaving 21 bases between them. Germline CDR1 reads GTSNPN; CDR2 reads SVGIG (reference sequence). This sequence originates from a human donor in good health. Some libraries in this study had Jurkat cell RNA spiked in. The gene calls are TRBV30 and TRBJ2-7; unclear D gene. Sequencing was performed on naive CD8+ T cells from blood, with Jurkat cell RNA spiked in. Regarding subset: FACS-sorted CD8+CD4-CCR7+CD45RA+ naive T cells. CDR3 sequence: CAWSVQRVYRPIYEQYF. As DNA, the CDR3 is TGTGCCTGGAGTGTACAACGTGTATATCGCCCTATCTACGAGCAGTACTTC. Combining the CDR3 with reference TRBV30 and TRBJ2-7 gives the whole variable domain SQTIHQWPATLVQPVGSPLSLECTVEGTSNPNLYWYRQAAGRGLQLLFYSVGIGQISSEVPQNLSASRPQDRQFILSSKKLLLSDSGFYLCAWSVQRVYRPIYEQYFGPGTRLTVT.